This T cell receptor (beta chain) was captured by sequencing in a study of control samples from healthy donors and cancer patients. Germline values: CDR1 LNHDA, CDR2 SQIVND (reference sequence). Trimming cost V 4 bases and J 2 bases, with 12 bases left between them. This CDR3 is built from 14 residues. The data were produced by immunoSEQ multiplex PCR, yet TCRdb's version contains in-frame clones alone and is incomplete. The sample contains about 190,000 clones, about 89% of which appear only once. The chain recombines TRBV19 with TRBJ2-7, with TRBD1 as a possible D gene (7 bases). The receptor was derived from a man aged 25-45 years in good health. Sequenced: blood. The CDR3 loop is CASSTGGQTYEQYF. Written as DNA, the CDR3 is TGTGCCAGTAGTACCGGGGGACAGACCTACGAGCAGTACTTC.